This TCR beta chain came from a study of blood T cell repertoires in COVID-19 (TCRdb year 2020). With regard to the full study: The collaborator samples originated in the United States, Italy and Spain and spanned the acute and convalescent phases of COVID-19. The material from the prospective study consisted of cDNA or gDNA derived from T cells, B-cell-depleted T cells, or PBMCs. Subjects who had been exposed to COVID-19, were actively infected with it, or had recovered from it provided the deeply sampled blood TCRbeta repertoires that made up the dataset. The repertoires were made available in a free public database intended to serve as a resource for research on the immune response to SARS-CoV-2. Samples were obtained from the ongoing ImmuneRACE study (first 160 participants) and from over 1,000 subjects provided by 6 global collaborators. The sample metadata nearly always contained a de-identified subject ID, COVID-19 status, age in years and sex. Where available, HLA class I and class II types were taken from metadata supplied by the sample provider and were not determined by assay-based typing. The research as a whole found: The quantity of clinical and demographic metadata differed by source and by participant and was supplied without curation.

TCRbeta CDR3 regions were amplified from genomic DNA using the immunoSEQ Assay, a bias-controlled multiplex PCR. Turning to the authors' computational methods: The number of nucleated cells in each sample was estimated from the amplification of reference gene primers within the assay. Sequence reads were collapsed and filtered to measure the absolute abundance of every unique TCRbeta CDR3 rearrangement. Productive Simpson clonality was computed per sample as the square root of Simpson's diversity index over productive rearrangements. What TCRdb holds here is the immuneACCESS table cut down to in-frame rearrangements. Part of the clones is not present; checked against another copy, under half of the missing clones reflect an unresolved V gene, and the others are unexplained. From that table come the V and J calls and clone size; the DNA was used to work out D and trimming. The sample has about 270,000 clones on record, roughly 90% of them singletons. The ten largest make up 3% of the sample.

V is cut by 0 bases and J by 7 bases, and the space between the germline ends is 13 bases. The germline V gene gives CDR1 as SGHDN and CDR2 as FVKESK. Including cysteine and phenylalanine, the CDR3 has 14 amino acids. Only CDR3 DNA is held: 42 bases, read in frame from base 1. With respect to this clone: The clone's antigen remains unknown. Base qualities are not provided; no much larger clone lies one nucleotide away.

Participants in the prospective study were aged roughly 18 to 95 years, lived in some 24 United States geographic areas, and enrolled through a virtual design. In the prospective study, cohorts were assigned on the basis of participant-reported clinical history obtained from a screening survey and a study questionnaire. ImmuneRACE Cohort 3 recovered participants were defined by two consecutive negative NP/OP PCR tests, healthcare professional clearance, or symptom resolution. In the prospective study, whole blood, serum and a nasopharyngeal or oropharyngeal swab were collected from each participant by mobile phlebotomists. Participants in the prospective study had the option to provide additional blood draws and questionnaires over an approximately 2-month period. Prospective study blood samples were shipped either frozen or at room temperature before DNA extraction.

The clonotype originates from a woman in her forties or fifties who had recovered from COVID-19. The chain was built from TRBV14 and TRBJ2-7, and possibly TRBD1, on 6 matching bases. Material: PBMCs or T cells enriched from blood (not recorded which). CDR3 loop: CASSQDARGAEQYF. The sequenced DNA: TGTGCCAGCAGCCAAGATGCCAGGGGAGCGGAGCAGTACTTC.